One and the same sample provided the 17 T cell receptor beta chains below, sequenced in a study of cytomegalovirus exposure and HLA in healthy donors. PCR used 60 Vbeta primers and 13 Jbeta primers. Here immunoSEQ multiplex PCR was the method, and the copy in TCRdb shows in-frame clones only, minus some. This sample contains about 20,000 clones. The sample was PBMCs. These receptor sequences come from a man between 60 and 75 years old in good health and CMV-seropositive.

This CDR3 reads CASTPQTGPYEQYF. The CDR3 DNA is TGTGCCAGCACCCCCCAGACAGGGCCCTACGAGCAGTACTTC. This chain joins TRBV6-1 and TRBJ2-7; TRBD1 matches at 7 bases. The CDR3 is made up of 14 amino acids. With V trimmed by 7 bases and J by 2 bases, 8 bases remained unmatched. Germline lookup yields CDR1 MNHNS and CDR2 SASEGT.

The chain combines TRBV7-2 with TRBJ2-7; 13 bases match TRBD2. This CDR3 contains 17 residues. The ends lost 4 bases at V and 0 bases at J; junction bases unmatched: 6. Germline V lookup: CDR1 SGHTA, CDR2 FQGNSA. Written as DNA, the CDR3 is TGTGCCAGCAGCTCCCGGACTAGCGGGAGTCTCTCCTACGAGCAGTACTTC. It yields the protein CASSSRTSGSLSYEQYF.

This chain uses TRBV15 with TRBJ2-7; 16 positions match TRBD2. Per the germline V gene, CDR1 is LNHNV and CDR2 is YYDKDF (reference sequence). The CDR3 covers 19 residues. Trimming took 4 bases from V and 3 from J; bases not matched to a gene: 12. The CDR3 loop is CATSTPPGLAGGTIYEQYF. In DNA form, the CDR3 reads TGTGCCACCAGCACCCCACCGGGACTAGCGGGAGGGACTATCTACGAGCAGTACTTC.

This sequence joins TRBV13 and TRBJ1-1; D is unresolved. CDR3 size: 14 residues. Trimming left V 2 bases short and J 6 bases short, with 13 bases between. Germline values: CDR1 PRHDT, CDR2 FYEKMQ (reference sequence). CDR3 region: CASSLMGRKAEAFF. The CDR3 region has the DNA TGTGCCAGCAGCTTAATGGGCAGGAAAGCTGAAGCTTTCTTT.

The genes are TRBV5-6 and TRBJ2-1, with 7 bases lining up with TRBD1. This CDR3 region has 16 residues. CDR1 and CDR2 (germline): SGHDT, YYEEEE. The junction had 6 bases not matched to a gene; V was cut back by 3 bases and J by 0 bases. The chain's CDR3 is CASSSRQGNSYNEQFF. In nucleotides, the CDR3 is TGTGCCAGCAGCTCGCGACAGGGAAACTCCTACAATGAGCAGTTCTTC.

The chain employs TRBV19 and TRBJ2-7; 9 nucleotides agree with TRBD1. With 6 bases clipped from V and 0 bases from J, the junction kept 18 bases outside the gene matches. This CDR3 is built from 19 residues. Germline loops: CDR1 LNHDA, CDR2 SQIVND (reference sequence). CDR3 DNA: TGTGCCAGTAGGCCCCGGGGACAGGGACTTACGGACTCCTCCTACGAGCAGTACTTC. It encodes CASRPRGQGLTDSSYEQYF.

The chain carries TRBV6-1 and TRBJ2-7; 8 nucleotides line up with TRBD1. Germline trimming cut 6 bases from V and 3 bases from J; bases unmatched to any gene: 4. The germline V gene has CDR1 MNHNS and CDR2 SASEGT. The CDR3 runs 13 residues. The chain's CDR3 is CASSETGVYEQYF. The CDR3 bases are TGTGCCAGCAGCGAGACAGGGGTCTACGAGCAGTACTTC.

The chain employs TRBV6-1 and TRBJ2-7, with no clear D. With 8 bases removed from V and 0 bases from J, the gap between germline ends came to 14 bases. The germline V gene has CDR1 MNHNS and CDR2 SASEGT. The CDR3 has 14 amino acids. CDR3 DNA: TGTGCCAGCCGCCGAGACTCGAGCTCCTACGAGCAGTACTTC. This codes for CASRRDSSSYEQYF.

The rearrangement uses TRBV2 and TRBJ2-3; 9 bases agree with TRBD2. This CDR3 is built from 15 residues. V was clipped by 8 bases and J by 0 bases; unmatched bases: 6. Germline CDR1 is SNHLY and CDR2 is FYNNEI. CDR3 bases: TGTGCCAGCGCCGGACTAGCGTCCAGCACAGATACGCAGTATTTT. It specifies CASAGLASSTDTQYF.

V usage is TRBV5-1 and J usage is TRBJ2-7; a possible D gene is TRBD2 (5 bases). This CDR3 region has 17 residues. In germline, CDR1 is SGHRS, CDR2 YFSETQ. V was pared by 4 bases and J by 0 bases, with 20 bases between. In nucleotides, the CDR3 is TGCGCCAGCAGCGTGGTGCCGCGGAGCGGTAGCTCCTACGAGCAGTACTTC. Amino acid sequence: CASSVVPRSGSSYEQYF.

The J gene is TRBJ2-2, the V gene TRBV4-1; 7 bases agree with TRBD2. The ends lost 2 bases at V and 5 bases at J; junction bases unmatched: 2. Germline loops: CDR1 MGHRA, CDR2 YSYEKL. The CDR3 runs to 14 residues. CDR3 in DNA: TGCGCCAGCAGCCAAAGGGGAGGGACCGGGGAGCTGTTTTTT. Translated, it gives CASSQRGGTGELFF.

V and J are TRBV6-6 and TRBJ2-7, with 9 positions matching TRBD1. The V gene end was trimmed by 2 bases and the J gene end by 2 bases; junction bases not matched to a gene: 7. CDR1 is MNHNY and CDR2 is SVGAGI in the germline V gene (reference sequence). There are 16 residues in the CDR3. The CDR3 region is CASSYLGTGIAYEQYF. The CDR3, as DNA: TGTGCCAGCAGTTACCTCGGGACAGGGATTGCCTACGAGCAGTACTTC.

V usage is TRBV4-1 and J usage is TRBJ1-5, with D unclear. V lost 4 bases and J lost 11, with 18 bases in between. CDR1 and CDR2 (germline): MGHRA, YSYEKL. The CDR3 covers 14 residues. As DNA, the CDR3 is TGCGCCAGCAGCCTCTCAGAGGTAGGATGGGCCCAGCATTTT. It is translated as CASSLSEVGWAQHF.

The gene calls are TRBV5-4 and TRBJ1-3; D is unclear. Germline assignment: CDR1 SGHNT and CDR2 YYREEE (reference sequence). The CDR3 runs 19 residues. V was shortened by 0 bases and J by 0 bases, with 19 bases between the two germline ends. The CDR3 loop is CASSLGNAGVVDSGNTIYF. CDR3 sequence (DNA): TGTGCCAGCAGCTTGGGTAATGCCGGGGTGGTGGACTCTGGAAACACCATATATTTT.

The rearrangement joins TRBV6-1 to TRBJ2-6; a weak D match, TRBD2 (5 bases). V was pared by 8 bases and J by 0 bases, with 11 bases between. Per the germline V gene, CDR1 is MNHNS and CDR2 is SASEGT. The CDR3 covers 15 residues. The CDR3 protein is CASLAGNSGANVLTF. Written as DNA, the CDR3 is TGTGCCAGCCTGGCGGGCAACTCTGGGGCCAACGTCCTGACTTTC.

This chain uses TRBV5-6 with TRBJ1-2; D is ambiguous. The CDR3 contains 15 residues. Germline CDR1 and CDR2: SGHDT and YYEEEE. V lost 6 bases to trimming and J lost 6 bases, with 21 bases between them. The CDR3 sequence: CASTDKLLLANGYTF. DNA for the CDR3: TGTGCCAGCACCGACAAATTGCTTTTGGCGAATGGCTACACCTTC. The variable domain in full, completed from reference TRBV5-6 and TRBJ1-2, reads DAGVTQSPTHLIKTRGQQVTLRCSPKSGHDTVSWYQQALGQGPQFIFQYYEEEERQRGNFPDRFSGHQFPNYSSELNVNALLLGDSALYLCASTDKLLLANGYTFGSGTRLTVV.

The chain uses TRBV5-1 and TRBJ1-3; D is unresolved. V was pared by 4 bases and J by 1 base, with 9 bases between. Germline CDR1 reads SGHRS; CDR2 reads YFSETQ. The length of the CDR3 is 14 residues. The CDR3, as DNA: TGCGCCAGCAGCCCGGCGGCTTCTGGAAACACCATATATTTT. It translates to CASSPAASGNTIYF.